This T cell receptor beta chain was captured in a study of blood T cell repertoires in COVID-19. Background on the study: Acute and convalescent COVID-19 samples came from the United States, Italy and Spain. Sources were T cells, B-cell-depleted T cells, or PBMCs; the material itself was cDNA or gDNA.

The CDR3 has 13 residues. Germline assignment: CDR1 MNHEY and CDR2 SMNVEV (reference sequence). Trimming removed 6 bases at V and 4 bases at J, with 10 bases between. Methods used by the authors: Cell counts per sample came from amplifying reference gene primers. Repertoires were generated with immunoSEQ multiplex PCR, while TCRdb's copy carries only in-frame clones and drops some. That table gives V, J and clone size, and the DNA gave D and trimming. The sample includes about 170,000 clones, almost 85% seen only once; the top ten take about a fifth. This sequence was found in a woman aged 80 or older with acute or convalescent COVID-19. Sequenced sample: peripheral blood. The rearrangement joins TRBV27 to TRBJ1-3, with D perhaps matching TRBD1 (6 bases). The CDR3 here is CASRTTGGNTIYF. For the CDR3, the DNA is TGTGCCAGCAGAACAACAGGGGGAAACACCATATATTTT.